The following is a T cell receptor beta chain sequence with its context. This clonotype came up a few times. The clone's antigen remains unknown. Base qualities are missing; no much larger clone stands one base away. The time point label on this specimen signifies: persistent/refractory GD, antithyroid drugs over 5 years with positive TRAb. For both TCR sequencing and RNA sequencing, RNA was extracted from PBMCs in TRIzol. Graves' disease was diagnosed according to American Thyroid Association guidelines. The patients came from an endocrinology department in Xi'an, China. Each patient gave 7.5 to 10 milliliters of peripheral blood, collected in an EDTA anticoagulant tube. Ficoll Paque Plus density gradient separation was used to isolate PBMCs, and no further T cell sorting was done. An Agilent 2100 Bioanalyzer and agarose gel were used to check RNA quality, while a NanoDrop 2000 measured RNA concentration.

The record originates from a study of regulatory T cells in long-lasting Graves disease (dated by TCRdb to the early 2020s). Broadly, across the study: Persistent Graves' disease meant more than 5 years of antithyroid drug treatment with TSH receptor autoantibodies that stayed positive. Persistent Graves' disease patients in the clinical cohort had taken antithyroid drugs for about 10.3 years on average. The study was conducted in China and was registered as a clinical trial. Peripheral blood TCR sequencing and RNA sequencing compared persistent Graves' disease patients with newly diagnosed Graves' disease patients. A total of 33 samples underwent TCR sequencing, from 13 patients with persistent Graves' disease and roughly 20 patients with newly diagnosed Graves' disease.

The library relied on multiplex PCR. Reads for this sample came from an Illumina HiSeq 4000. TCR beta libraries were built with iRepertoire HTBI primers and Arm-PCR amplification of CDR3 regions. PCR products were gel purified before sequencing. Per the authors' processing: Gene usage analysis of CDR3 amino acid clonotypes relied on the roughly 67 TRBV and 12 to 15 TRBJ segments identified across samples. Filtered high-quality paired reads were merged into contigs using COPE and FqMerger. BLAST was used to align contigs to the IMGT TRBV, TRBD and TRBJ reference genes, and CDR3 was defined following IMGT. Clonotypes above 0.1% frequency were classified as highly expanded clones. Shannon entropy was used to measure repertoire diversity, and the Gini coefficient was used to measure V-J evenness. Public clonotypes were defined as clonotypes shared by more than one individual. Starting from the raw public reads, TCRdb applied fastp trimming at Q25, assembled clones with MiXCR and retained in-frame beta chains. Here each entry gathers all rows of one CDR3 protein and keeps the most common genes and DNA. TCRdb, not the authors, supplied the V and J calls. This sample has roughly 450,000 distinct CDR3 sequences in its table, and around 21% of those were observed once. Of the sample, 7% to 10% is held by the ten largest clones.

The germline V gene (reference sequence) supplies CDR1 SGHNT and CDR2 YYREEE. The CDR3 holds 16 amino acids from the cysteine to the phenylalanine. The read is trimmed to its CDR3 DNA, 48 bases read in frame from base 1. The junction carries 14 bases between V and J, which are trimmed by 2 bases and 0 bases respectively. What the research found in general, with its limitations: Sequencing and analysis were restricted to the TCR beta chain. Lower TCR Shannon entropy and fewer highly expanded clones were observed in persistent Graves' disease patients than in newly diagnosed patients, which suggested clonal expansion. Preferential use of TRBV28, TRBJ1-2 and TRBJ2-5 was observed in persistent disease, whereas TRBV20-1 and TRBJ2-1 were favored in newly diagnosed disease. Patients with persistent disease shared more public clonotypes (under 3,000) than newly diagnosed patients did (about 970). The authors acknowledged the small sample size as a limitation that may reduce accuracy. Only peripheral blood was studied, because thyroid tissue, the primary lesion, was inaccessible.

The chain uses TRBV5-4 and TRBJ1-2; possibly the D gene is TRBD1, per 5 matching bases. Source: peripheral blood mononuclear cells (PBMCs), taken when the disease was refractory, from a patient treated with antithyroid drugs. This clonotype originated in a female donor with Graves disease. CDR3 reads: CASSFGRDPTNYGYTF. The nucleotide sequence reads TGTGCCAGCAGCTTTGGCAGGGACCCTACTAACTATGGCTACACCTTC.